This T cell receptor (beta chain) comes out of a study of blood T cell repertoires in COVID-19. Study in general: The origin of the acute and convalescent COVID-19 samples was the United States, Italy and Spain. From T cells, B-cell-depleted T cells, or PBMCs came the material, which was cDNA or gDNA.

As handled by the study authors: How many nucleated cells were present was estimated from reference gene primer amplification. This table comes from immunoSEQ multiplex PCR, and its TCRdb copy is limited to in-frame clones, with some not included. V and J calls and clone size come straight from that table; D and trimming were deduced from the DNA. The sample contains some 180,000 clones, about 90% of which appear only once. CDR1 is SNHLY, CDR2 FYNNEI, per germline. V was cut by 2 bases and J by 6 bases, with 13 bases left in between. The CDR3 sequence is 14 residues long. The sequenced sample consisted of peripheral blood. The rearrangement uses TRBV2 and TRBJ1-1; D might be TRBD1 (6 bases). The receptor comes from a man aged 45-60 years with acute or convalescent COVID-19. The CDR3 is CASSEQRGFAEAFF. The DNA for the CDR3 is TGTGCCAGCAGTGAACAAAGGGGGTTCGCTGAAGCTTTCTTT. The entire variable domain, with the rest obtained from reference TRBV2 and TRBJ1-1, is as follows: EPEVTQTPSHQVTQMGQEVILRCVPISNHLYFYWYRQILGQKVEFLVSFYNNEISEKSEIFDDQFSVERPDGSNFTLKIRSTKLEDSAMYFCASSEQRGFAEAFFGQGTRLTVV.